One sample yielded the 31 T cell receptor beta chains listed below, sequenced in a study of cytomegalovirus exposure and HLA in healthy donors. 60 Vbeta and 13 Jbeta primers were used in PCR. TCRdb's table, derived via immunoSEQ multiplex PCR, lists solely in-frame clones and lacks some. This sample carries about 130,000 clones, 10% of them seen once, and the ten largest clones take approximately 4.4%. The sequencing input was PBMCs. These receptors were collected from a woman aged 18-35 years in good health and CMV-seropositive.

This clone was detected a few times. The chain links TRBV28 to TRBJ2-7; 11 positions agree with TRBD1. V lost 10 bases to trimming and J lost 9 bases; unmatched junction nucleotides: 8. This CDR3 comprises 12 residues. Germline CDR1 is MDHEN and CDR2 is SYDVKM. As DNA, the CDR3 is TGTGCCACCCCCTCGGACAGGGGGCTGCAGTACTTC. This codes for CATPSDRGLQYF.

In its sample, this clone was seen a few times. The V and J genes are TRBV18 and TRBJ1-2, with D uncertain. Germline loops: CDR1 KGHSH, CDR2 LQKENI. Trimming pared 3 bases from V and 8 bases from J, leaving 13 bases between. This CDR3 spans 13 amino acids. Here the CDR3 DNA reads TGTGCCAGCTCACCCTGGCGGCAAGACGGCTACACCTTC. Its translation: CASSPWRQDGYTF.

The chain carries TRBV2 and TRBJ1-3; no firm D call. V lost 2 bases and J 9 bases, leaving 11 bases between the germline ends. This CDR3 contains 13 residues. CDR1 and CDR2 from the germline V gene are SNHLY and FYNNEI. The CDR3 region is CASSEQEPGTIYF. The CDR3 DNA sequence: TGTGCCAGCAGTGAACAAGAGCCAGGCACCATATATTTT. Full variable domain (remainder filled in from reference TRBV2 and TRBJ1-3): EPEVTQTPSHQVTQMGQEVILRCVPISNHLYFYWYRQILGQKVEFLVSFYNNEISEKSEIFDDQFSVERPDGSNFTLKIRSTKLEDSAMYFCASSEQEPGTIYFGEGSWLTVV.

This clone was seen a few times. This chain joins TRBV2 and TRBJ1-2; 9 nucleotides agree with TRBD1. Germline-derived CDR1 and CDR2 are SNHLY and FYNNEI. This CDR3 contains 13 residues. Trimming removed 8 bases from V and 0 bases from J; junction bases left unmatched: 1. The CDR3 DNA sequence: TGTGCCAGCGGACAGGGGACTAACTATGGCTACACCTTC. Its translation: CASGQGTNYGYTF.

This clone showed up just a few times. As DNA, the CDR3 is TGCGCCAGCAGCTTGTCCCAGGACACACCAGGCTACACCTTC. The encoded protein is CASSLSQDTPGYTF. The chain uses TRBV5-1 and TRBJ1-2; TRBD1 might be the D (5 bases). CDR1 and CDR2 from the germline V gene are SGHRS and YFSETQ. This CDR3 is 14 amino acids long. The ends were cut back, 1 base at V and 8 bases at J, with 15 bases in the middle.

V usage is TRBV5-6 and J usage is TRBJ2-6; maybe TRBD2 (7 bases). CDR1 SGHDT and CDR2 YYEEEE come from the germline V gene. This CDR3 region has 12 residues. V lost 5 bases, J lost 16 bases, and 16 bases lay in between. This chain's CDR3 is CASSSRGGELTF. The CDR3 nucleotides read TGTGCCAGCAGTAGCAGAGGGGGGGAGCTGACTTTC.

This clone was recorded a few times. The CDR3 DNA is TGTGCCTGGAGACGACATACTTGTGGCTCGACGAACACCGGGGAGCTGTTTTTT. It encodes CAWRRHTCGSTNTGELFF. The chain employs TRBV30 and TRBJ2-2; D is unresolved. Germline values: CDR1 GTSNPN, CDR2 SVGIG (reference sequence). This CDR3 is 18 amino acids long. The germline V and J ends were trimmed by 3 bases and 0 bases, with 20 bases remaining between them.

This rearrangement joins TRBV15 to TRBJ2-7; D unclear. Germline loops: CDR1 LNHNV, CDR2 YYDKDF (reference sequence). CDR3 size: 14 residues. V was shortened by 1 base and J by 3 bases, with 10 bases between the two germline ends. CDR3 protein: CATSRGTDRYEQYF. Here the CDR3 DNA reads TGTGCCACCAGCAGAGGTACAGACCGCTACGAGCAGTACTTC.

As to this clone: A much larger clone lies one base from this, so it may be a read error. Other DNA sequences in this specimen translate into the identical CDR3. The chain uses TRBV5-1 and TRBJ1-3, with D perhaps matching TRBD1 (6 bases). Germline V gives CDR1 SGHRS, CDR2 YFSETQ. This CDR3 region has 13 residues. Trimming pared 5 bases from V and 0 bases from J, leaving 6 bases between. The CDR3 DNA reads TGCGCCAGCAGGGACAGCTCTGGAAACACCATATATTTT. It translates to CASRDSSGNTIYF.

The chain joins TRBV4-1 to TRBJ1-4; D remains ambiguous. V lost 5 bases and J lost 7, with 14 bases in between. The length of the CDR3 is 14 residues. CDR1 is MGHRA and CDR2 is YSYEKL in the germline V gene. CDR3 sequence reads: CASSVAPRSEKLFF. The CDR3 nucleotides read TGCGCCAGCAGCGTGGCCCCACGGAGTGAAAAACTGTTTTTT.

This chain uses TRBV10-2 with TRBJ2-1, with 9 bases that match TRBD1. From germline, CDR1 is WSHSY and CDR2 SAAADI. V was clipped by 4 bases and J by 6 bases; unmatched bases: 4. This CDR3 contains 14 residues. CDR3 amino acids: CASSGGQGRNEQFF. The CDR3 nucleotides are TGCGCCAGCAGTGGGGGACAGGGTCGCAATGAGCAGTTCTTC.

This clone came up a few times. The V and J genes are TRBV11-1 and TRBJ2-3, with no clear D. The CDR3 totals 15 residues. Trimming removed 5 bases from V and 0 bases from J, with 12 bases in between. Germline V lookup: CDR1 SGHAT, CDR2 FQDESV (reference sequence). The CDR3 here is CASSLTISSTDTQYF. The CDR3 nucleotides are TGTGCCAGCAGCCTAACTATCAGTAGCACAGATACGCAGTATTTT.

This clone was recorded a few times. J is TRBJ1-1 and V is TRBV2; D is ambiguous. The CDR3 extends over 13 amino acids. Trimming cost V 8 bases and J 1 base, with 11 bases left between them. Germline V gene data show CDR1 as SNHLY and CDR2 as FYNNEI. This CDR3 is CASGYWRNTEAFF. The CDR3, as DNA: TGTGCCAGCGGGTATTGGAGGAACACTGAAGCTTTCTTT.

This chain uses TRBV5-1 with TRBJ2-1; 9 bases line up with TRBD2. Unmatched junction bases numbered 4, after V lost 2 bases and J lost 4 bases. The CDR3 consists of 15 residues. Looked up from germline, CDR1 is SGHRS and CDR2 is YFSETQ. The CDR3 protein is CASSFSSGTYNEQFF. CDR3 bases: TGCGCCAGCAGCTTCTCTAGCGGGACGTACAATGAGCAGTTCTTC.

This clone was counted between two and nine times. The V gene is TRBV5-1, the J gene TRBJ2-7, with 8 bases fitting TRBD1. Trimming took 3 bases from V and 6 from J; bases not matched to a gene: 8. CDR1 is SGHRS and CDR2 is YFSETQ in the germline V gene. The CDR3 is made up of 14 amino acids. The DNA for the CDR3 is TGCGCCAGCAGCTATGGACAGGGAACAGTCGAGCAGTACTTC. Protein: CASSYGQGTVEQYF.

This clone was counted a few times. CDR3 in DNA: TGTGCCAGCAGCCAAGGGGTTCAGGACTCGGGGGCCCAGTACTTC. Protein: CASSQGVQDSGAQYF. This chain joins TRBV4-2 and TRBJ2-5, with a weak D call TRBD2 (6 bases). The germline gives CDR1 LGHNA, CDR2 YNFKEQ. This CDR3 region has 15 residues. V was cut by 1 base and J by 9 bases, with 18 bases left in between.

The sample holds a few counts of this clone. The chain has TRBV30 and TRBJ2-7; the match to TRBD1 covers 10 bases. This CDR3 spans 17 amino acids. Germline assignment: CDR1 GTSNPN and CDR2 SVGIG (reference sequence). The junction had 17 bases not matched to a gene; V was cut back by 3 bases and J by 6 bases. DNA for the CDR3: TGTGCCTGGAGGGCCACCCAACCGGGACAGGGGCTGAGCGAGCAGTACTTC. Translated, it gives CAWRATQPGQGLSEQYF.

The CDR3 reads CASSIAQEQYF. The CDR3 coding sequence is TGTGCCAGTAGTATTGCTCAGGAGCAGTACTTC. V gene TRBV19 combines with J gene TRBJ2-7; D remains unclear. The V end lost 3 bases, the J end lost 7 bases, and 7 bases lay between the germline ends. The CDR3 is 11 amino acids. The V gene's germline CDR1 is LNHDA and CDR2 SQIVND (reference sequence).

The chain recombines TRBV19 with TRBJ2-5; D not resolved. Trimming shortened V by 6 bases and J by 7 bases, and 9 bases separated the two germline ends. The CDR3 is 11 residues long. Germline CDR1 is LNHDA and CDR2 is SQIVND (reference sequence). The CDR3 protein is CASSVYGTQYF. Here the CDR3 DNA reads TGTGCCAGTAGCGTCTATGGGACCCAGTACTTC.

The chain is built from TRBV5-4 and TRBJ2-1; no firm D call. Germline assignment: CDR1 SGHNT and CDR2 YYREEE (reference sequence). The CDR3 spans 11 residues. Trimming pared 4 bases from V and 9 bases from J, leaving 8 bases between. The CDR3 is CASSVRSEQFF. In nucleotides, the CDR3 is TGTGCCAGCAGCGTGAGGAGTGAGCAGTTCTTC. Full variable domain (rest looked up from reference TRBV5-4 and TRBJ2-1): ETGVTQSPTHLIKTRGQQVTLRCSSQSGHNTVSWYQQALGQGPQFIFQYYREEENGRGNFPPRFSGLQFPNYSSELNVNALELDDSALYLCASSVRSEQFFGPGTRLTVL.

The chain combines TRBV4-1 with TRBJ2-7, with 8 bases aligning to TRBD1. Germline V gene sequence: CDR1 MGHRA, CDR2 YSYEKL. V shed 3 bases, J shed 6 bases, and the junction held 13 bases outside the gene matches. This CDR3 region has 16 residues. In DNA form, the CDR3 reads TGCGCCAGCAGCCAGAGCACAAGTGACAGGGGCTTCGAGCAGTACTTC. Its translation is CASSQSTSDRGFEQYF.

This clone was counted a few times. The gene calls are TRBV4-2 and TRBJ1-2; 9 bases fit TRBD1. The germline CDR1 and CDR2 sequences are LGHNA and YNFKEQ. This CDR3 region has 15 residues. After removal of 0 bases from V and 14 bases from J, the junction contained 13 bases not matched to a gene. The CDR3 sequence is CASSQEAGTGYYVTF. The CDR3 DNA is TGTGCCAGCAGCCAAGAAGCCGGGACAGGGTATTATGTGACCTTC.

Here the CDR3 DNA reads TGTGCCAGCAGAATAGCGGGCTCCTACAATGAGCAGTTCTTC. Translated: CASRIAGSYNEQFF. The J gene is TRBJ2-1, the V gene TRBV28; 7 bases align to TRBD2. Germline V gene data show CDR1 as MDHEN and CDR2 as SYDVKM. CDR3 length: 14 residues. V lost 6 bases to trimming and J lost 0 bases; unmatched junction nucleotides: 2. Filled out from reference TRBV28 and TRBJ2-1, the complete variable domain reads DVKVTQSSRYLVKRTGEKVFLECVQDMDHENMFWYRQDPGLGLRLIYFSYDVKMKEKGDIPEGYSVSREKKERFSLILESASTNQTSMYLCASRIAGSYNEQFFGPGTRLTVL.

This chain uses TRBV5-1 with TRBJ2-3, with 10 bases identical to TRBD2. The junction had 8 bases not matched to a gene; V was cut back by 4 bases and J by 3 bases. There are 16 residues in the CDR3. CDR1 and CDR2 (germline): SGHRS, YFSETQ. Written as DNA, the CDR3 is TGCGCCAGCAGCCTGATCCCTAGCGGGAGTACAGATACGCAGTATTTT. Translation gives CASSLIPSGSTDTQYF.

The J gene is TRBJ1-6, the V gene TRBV6-5, with D tentatively TRBD1 (6 bases). This CDR3 has 15 residues. V was clipped by 0 bases and J by 8 bases, with 11 bases between them. Per germline, CDR1 MNHEY and CDR2 SVGAGI. In DNA form, the CDR3 reads TGTGCCAGCAGTTACTCGACGGGGGGCCATTCACCCCTCCACTTT. Translating gives CASSYSTGGHSPLHF.

This clone was detected only a few times. The V call is TRBV7-9, the J call TRBJ2-7; D might be TRBD1 (6 bases). This CDR3 is 14 amino acids long. V shed 0 bases and J shed 3 bases, with 9 bases lying between them. Per germline, CDR1 SEHNR and CDR2 FQNEAQ (reference sequence). CDR3 DNA sequence: TGTGCCAGCAGCTTAGCTACAGGGAGCTACGAGCAGTACTTC. Residues: CASSLATGSYEQYF. The full variable domain, completed using reference TRBV7-9 and TRBJ2-7, is DTGVSQNPRHKITKRGQNVTFRCDPISEHNRLYWYRQTLGQGPEFLTYFQNEAQLEKSRLLSDRFSAERPKGSFSTLEIQRTEQGDSAMYLCASSLATGSYEQYFGPGTRLTVT.

This clone was picked up a small number of times. The rearrangement joins TRBV2 to TRBJ1-1, with D tentatively TRBD1 (5 bases). This CDR3 comprises 15 residues. Trimming took 5 bases from V and 6 from J, leaving 19 bases between them. The germline gives CDR1 SNHLY, CDR2 FYNNEI. In DNA form, the CDR3 reads TGTGCCAGCAGTTCATCCGGGACTTTCAGGCCTGAAGCTTTCTTT. Translated, it gives CASSSSGTFRPEAFF.

The V and J genes are TRBV19 and TRBJ2-7, with D perhaps TRBD2 (6 bases). Germline V CDR1 and CDR2: LNHDA, SQIVND (reference sequence). Trimming removed 0 bases at V and 3 bases at J, with 9 bases between. The CDR3 sequence is 14 residues long. In DNA, the CDR3 is TGTGCCAGTAGTATAGAAGGCGGGAACTACGAGCAGTACTTC. The encoded protein is CASSIEGGNYEQYF.

The chain uses TRBV9 and TRBJ2-7; 9 positions agree with TRBD1. This CDR3 comprises 14 residues. The ends lost 3 bases at V and 6 bases at J; junction bases unmatched: 7. CDR1 is SGDLS, CDR2 YYNGEE, per germline. The CDR3, as DNA: TGTGCCAGCAGCGCGGGACAGGGTTGGGCCGAGCAGTACTTC. Translating it yields CASSAGQGWAEQYF. The variable domain in full, completed from reference TRBV9 and TRBJ2-7, reads DSGVTQTPKHLITATGQRVTLRCSPRSGDLSVYWYQQSLDQGLQFLIQYYNGEERAKGNILERFSAQQFPDLHSELNLSSLELGDSALYFCASSAGQGWAEQYFGPGTRLTVT.

J is TRBJ1-2 and V is TRBV30; 7 bases are a match to TRBD1. The CDR3 has 14 residues. The germline V gene has CDR1 GTSNPN and CDR2 SVGIG (reference sequence). Losses at the gene ends were 2 bases for V and 4 bases for J; bases not matched to a gene: 7. CDR3 residues: CAWSISQGGYGYTF. In DNA form, the CDR3 reads TGTGCCTGGAGTATTAGCCAGGGGGGCTATGGCTACACCTTC.

By share of the sample, this clone is medium-sized. V usage is TRBV2 and J usage is TRBJ2-5; possible D gene TRBD2, 6 bases. Trimming removed 3 bases at V and 4 bases at J, with 9 bases between. CDR1 is SNHLY and CDR2 is FYNNEI in the germline V gene. This CDR3 has 13 amino acids. CDR3 loop: CASSDGGVETQYF. Written as DNA, the CDR3 is TGTGCCAGCAGTGACGGGGGAGTAGAGACCCAGTACTTC.